This is a list of T cell receptor beta chains from one sample in a study of CD8 T cells in ankylosing spondylitis. Using its own MiXCR run on the 5' RACE reads, TCRdb lists one record per CDR3 protein. In the table there are approximately 90,000 distinct CDR3 sequences, roughly 8.3% of which are singletons. What was sequenced was blood, either unsorted or a sorted T cell fraction (not recorded which). All receptors come from a male donor with ankylosing spondylitis or in good health (not recorded which). Each CDR3 is given with its conserved first and last residue. Fields, in order: clone size, D gene, V gene, J gene, CDR3 protein, CDR3 DNA. D genes are given only for firm matches. Not every row has a clone size; where given, it reads once, few, many or a size class.

many,TRBD2,TRBV12-3/TRBV12-4,TRBJ2-1,CASSLARGGQVIF,TGTGCCAGCAGTTTAGCGCGGGGGGGCCAAGTTATCTTC
many,NA,TRBV20-1,TRBJ1-1,CSARRRNTEAFF,TGCAGTGCCAGACGTAGGAACACTGAAGCTTTCTTT
many,NA,TRBV29-1,TRBJ1-2,CSVLDGYTF,TGCAGCGTCCTCGATGGCTACACCTTC
NA,NA,TRBV7-7,TRBJ2-2,CASSIQGPGELFF,TGTGCTAGCAGCATTCAGGGCCCCGGGGAGCTGTTTTTT
many,NA,TRBV18,TRBJ2-5,CASSPLGTRKETQYF,TGTGCCAGCTCACCACTGGGGACTCGAAAAGAGACCCAGTACTTC
many,TRBD2,TRBV2,TRBJ2-7,CASSEGTSGSYEQYF,TGTGCCAGCAGTGAAGGGACTAGCGGGAGTTACGAGCAGTACTTC
many,TRBD2,TRBV20-1,TRBJ2-5,CSARVLAGDQETQYF,TGCAGTGCTAGAGTTTTGGCGGGGGACCAAGAGACCCAGTACTTC
many,TRBD1,TRBV13,TRBJ2-7,CASSSRAGGSYEQYF,TGTGCCAGCAGCTCCCGGGCAGGGGGTTCCTACGAGCAGTACTTC
many,TRBD1,TRBV29-1,TRBJ2-5,CSALRDRGFGETQYF,TGCAGCGCCCTCCGGGACAGGGGATTTGGAGAGACCCAGTACTTC
many,TRBD2,TRBV20-1,TRBJ2-1,CSAQTQAGSSYNEQFF,TGCAGTGCTCAAACCCAAGCGGGGAGCTCCTACAATGAGCAGTTCTTC
many,NA,TRBV12-3/TRBV12-4,TRBJ2-7,CASSPRDGRKQYF,TGTGCCAGCAGTCCGCGGGACGGCCGCAAGCAGTACTTC
NA,NA,TRBV13,TRBJ2-2,CASSPRQVRAGELFF,TGTGCCAGCAGCCCCCGACAGGTTCGCGCCGGGGAGCTGTTTTTT
many,TRBD1,TRBV4-2,TRBJ1-4,CASSGQGASTNEKLFF,TGTGCCAGCTCGGGGCAGGGGGCCTCAACTAATGAAAAACTGTTTTTT
NA,TRBD1,TRBV5-1,TRBJ1-1,CASSSGTALNTEAFF,TGCGCCAGCAGCTCCGGGACAGCTTTGAACACTGAAGCTTTCTTT
many,TRBD1,TRBV29-1,TRBJ2-1,CSVVSLGTGSYNEQFF,TGCAGCGTTGTGAGTCTCGGGACAGGGTCCTACAATGAGCAGTTCTTC
many,NA,TRBV7-2,TRBJ2-1,CASTRDGSYNEQFF,TGTGCCAGCACCCGGGATGGCTCCTACAATGAGCAGTTCTTC
few,NA,TRBV6-2/TRBV6-3,TRBJ1-1,CASSLPGTAIGLTEAFF,TGTGCCAGCAGTCTCCCCGGGACGGCGATCGGGTTGACTGAAGCTTTCTTT
many,NA,TRBV15,TRBJ1-5,CATSSQGDQPQHF,TGTGCCACCAGCAGCCAGGGAGATCAGCCCCAGCATTTT
many,NA,TRBV7-2,TRBJ1-5,CASSGLISSNQPQHF,TGTGCCAGCAGCGGACTGATTTCTAGCAATCAGCCCCAGCATTTT
many,NA,TRBV2,TRBJ1-2,CASSANYGYTF,TGTGCCAGCAGTGCTAACTATGGCTACACCTTC
NA,TRBD2,TRBV14,TRBJ2-1,CASSQEAGGFYNEQFF,TGTGCCAGCAGCCAAGAGGCGGGAGGGTTCTACAATGAGCAGTTCTTC
many,TRBD2,TRBV20-1,TRBJ2-3,CSPKVAGSTDTQYF,TGCAGTCCTAAAGTAGCGGGAAGCACAGATACGCAGTATTTT
many,TRBD2,TRBV12-5,TRBJ2-4,CASGLAAGGQDIQYF,TGTGCTAGTGGTTTGGCAGCGGGGGGGCAGGACATTCAGTACTTC
NA,NA,TRBV12-3/TRBV12-4,TRBJ1-5,CASSLLWNQPQHF,TGTGCCAGCAGTTTACTGTGGAATCAGCCCCAGCATTTT
many,NA,TRBV25-1,TRBJ2-7,CASSEARERYEQYF,TGTGCCAGCAGTGAGGCCAGGGAGAGGTACGAGCAGTACTTC
many,TRBD2,TRBV20-1,TRBJ2-3,CSARGVSGNTDTQYF,TGCAGTGCTAGAGGTGTTAGCGGGAACACAGATACGCAGTATTTT
many,NA,TRBV2,TRBJ2-1,CASSDPGQTVSIANEQFF,TGTGCCAGCAGTGACCCGGGACAAACCGTATCTATAGCGAATGAGCAGTTCTTC
many,NA,TRBV5-1,TRBJ2-7,CASSLVVGYEQYF,TGCGCCAGCAGCTTGGTGGTGGGTTACGAGCAGTACTTC
many,TRBD2,TRBV7-2,TRBJ2-1,CASSLVFSGVTYNEQFF,TGTGCCAGCAGCTTAGTTTTTAGCGGGGTGACCTACAATGAGCAGTTCTTC
many,NA,TRBV5-1,TRBJ2-2,CASSLTGLNTGELFF,TGCGCCAGCAGCTTGACGGGACTGAACACCGGGGAGCTGTTTTTT
NA,NA,TRBV4-1,TRBJ2-6,CASSQEGLGGSGANVLTF,TGCGCCAGCAGCCAAGAAGGTCTCGGGGGCTCTGGGGCCAACGTCCTGACTTTC
many,NA,TRBV29-1,TRBJ2-5,CSVVPGDLETQYF,TGCAGCGTTGTTCCTGGGGACCTGGAGACCCAGTACTTC
many,NA,TRBV7-2,TRBJ1-6,CASSDVPSPLHF,TGTGCCAGCAGCGACGTTCCATCACCCCTCCACTTT
many,TRBD2,TRBV4-1,TRBJ2-1,CASSQDGAGGRMKFF,TGCGCCAGCAGCCAAGATGGGGCGGGAGGCCGTATGAAGTTCTTC
many,TRBD2,TRBV3-1,TRBJ2-1,CASSPSGNNEQFF,TGTGCCAGCAGCCCTAGCGGGAACAATGAGCAGTTCTTC
few,NA,TRBV7-9,TRBJ2-6,CASSPPPPGANVLTF,TGTGCCAGCAGTCCCCCACCCCCTGGGGCCAACGTCCTGACTTTC
many,NA,TRBV7-2,TRBJ1-5,CASSLIDLNQPQHF,TGTGCCAGCAGCTTAATCGATCTCAATCAGCCCCAGCATTTT
many,NA,TRBV12-3/TRBV12-4,TRBJ2-7,CASSSSGGRQSSYEQYF,TGTGCCAGCAGTTCAAGTGGAGGTCGCCAAAGCTCCTACGAGCAGTACTTC
many,NA,TRBV27,TRBJ2-3,CASSSFRQFTDTQYF,TGTGCCAGCAGTTCCTTTAGACAGTTCACAGATACGCAGTATTTT
few,NA,TRBV5-1,TRBJ2-6,CASRGGGGSGANVLTF,TGCGCCAGCAGAGGCGGAGGGGGCTCTGGGGCCAACGTCCTGACTTTC
many,NA,TRBV12-3/TRBV12-4,TRBJ2-5,CASKGPFSPETQYF,TGTGCCAGCAAAGGCCCCTTTTCCCCAGAGACCCAGTACTTC
many,NA,TRBV7-9,TRBJ2-2,CASSFEGTGELFF,TGTGCCAGCAGCTTCGAGGGTACCGGGGAGCTGTTTTTT
many,NA,TRBV19,TRBJ2-1,CASSIYREQFF,TGTGCCAGTAGTATCTATCGGGAGCAGTTCTTC
few,NA,TRBV6-6,TRBJ1-6,CASSSPDRSPLHF,TGTGCCAGCAGTTCCCCCGATCGTTCACCCCTCCACTTT
many,TRBD2,TRBV7-6,TRBJ2-7,CASSPATSGAPGEQYF,TGTGCCAGCAGCCCCGCGACTAGCGGGGCTCCTGGGGAGCAGTACTTC
many,TRBD1,TRBV7-8,TRBJ2-1,CASSPLRGHEQFF,TGTGCCAGCAGCCCCCTCAGGGGGCATGAGCAGTTCTTC
many,NA,TRBV4-1,TRBJ1-2,CASSQDPPSSYLGYTF,TGCGCCAGCAGCCAAGACCCCCCTTCATCTTACCTAGGCTACACCTTC
many,NA,TRBV10-3,TRBJ2-5,CAISDLSGNQETQYF,TGTGCCATCAGTGATTTGAGTGGTAACCAAGAGACCCAGTACTTC
many,NA,TRBV7-9,TRBJ1-2,CASSLGLNYGYTF,TGTGCCAGCAGCTTAGGACTTAACTATGGCTACACCTTC
NA,NA,TRBV5-1,TRBJ2-7,CASSLTAVPHEQYF,TGCGCCAGCAGCTTAACAGCTGTACCACACGAGCAGTACTTC